The clone carrying this TCR beta chain was detected many times. CDR3 size: 15 residues. Trimming shortened V by 1 base and J by 3 bases, and 7 bases separated the two germline ends. Germline V gene lookup returns CDR1 LGHDT and CDR2 YNNKEL (reference sequence). Documented time point: pre-sensitization, week 0. The treatment was: therapeutic diphenylcyclopropenone sensitization with weekly scalp DPC. The sample is drawn from a study of human T cells and chemical hapten exposure. Study context: Application of 0.01% DPC to the upper back was done by patch test, with a reading at 6 days.

TCRdb reanalysed the RACE reads using MiXCR and keeps one entry per CDR3 protein. The sample has roughly 260,000 distinct CDR3 sequences; around 9.3% are singletons. The TCR comes from a middle-aged woman with alopecia areata. Some clones in this sample may be carry-over from other donors' samples. V and J are TRBV3-1 and TRBJ1-6; no reliable D call. Sample: whole blood, taken in connection with sensitization to the hapten diphenylcyclopropenone (DPC). CDR3 in amino acids: CASSQGQVYNSPLHF. The DNA of the CDR3 is TGTGCCAGCAGCCAAGGGCAAGTCTATAATTCACCCCTCCACTTT.